Following are 21 T cell receptor beta chains from one sample sequenced in a study of shared clonotypes between healthy human individuals. The repertoire was sequenced with immunoSEQ multiplex PCR; TCRdb's copy has only in-frame clones and lacks some. The table lists under 1,100,000 clones, about 70% of them singletons, with about 1.5% in the top ten. Sequencing input: memory CD4+ T cells sorted from blood. The subset: CD45RA-negative fraction. These receptors were taken from a man aged 18 to 35 in good health.

This clone came up once. The chain employs TRBV28 and TRBJ1-5; 8 bases line up with TRBD1. The germline V gene has CDR1 MDHEN and CDR2 SYDVKM. The V and J ends lost 0 bases and 10 bases, in that order; junction bases with no gene match: 8. The CDR3 extends over 15 amino acids. In DNA, the CDR3 is TGTGCCAGCAGTTTATGGACGGGACAGGCCGATCCCCAGCATTTT. Its protein product is CASSLWTGQADPQHF. Using reference TRBV28 and TRBJ1-5 for the parts outside the CDR3, the full variable domain is DVKVTQSSRYLVKRTGEKVFLECVQDMDHENMFWYRQDPGLGLRLIYFSYDVKMKEKGDIPEGYSVSREKKERFSLILESASTNQTSMYLCASSLWTGQADPQHFGDGTRLSIL.

The genes are TRBV6-1 and TRBJ1-3; no definite D call. Germline CDR1 reads MNHNS; CDR2 reads SASEGT. The CDR3 is 15 residues long. V lost 4 bases and J lost 0, with 10 bases in between. CDR3 DNA: TGTGCCAGCAGTGGCCGACTTATCTCTGGAAACACCATATATTTT. Translated: CASSGRLISGNTIYF.

This clone was seen a few times. The CDR3 nucleotides are TGTGCCAGCAGTGAATCCCGAAGGAGTGAGCAGTTCTTC. Protein: CASSESRRSEQFF. The chain employs TRBV2 and TRBJ2-1; D is undetermined. The CDR3 is 13 amino acids. The V gene lost 2 bases and the J gene lost 9 bases, with 11 bases spanning the gap. Germline assignment: CDR1 SNHLY and CDR2 FYNNEI.

The chain employs TRBV18 and TRBJ1-4; TRBD1 is a possible D gene (5 bases). Germline lookup yields CDR1 KGHSH and CDR2 LQKENI. V was pared by 3 bases and J by 8 bases, with 13 bases between. The CDR3 is 14 amino acids. CDR3: CASSPTTVYEKLFF. The CDR3 coding sequence is TGTGCCAGCTCACCGACGACAGTTTACGAAAAACTGTTTTTT.

The chain couples TRBV30 to TRBJ1-5; D gene unclear. CDR1 and CDR2 (germline): GTSNPN, SVGIG (reference sequence). This CDR3 region has 13 residues. Between the trimmed V and J ends, which lost 4 bases and 0 bases, there was a span of 7 bases. The CDR3 region is CAWNSNSNQPQHF. DNA for the CDR3: TGTGCCTGGAACTCGAATAGCAATCAGCCCCAGCATTTT.

With respect to this clone: This sample also contains other DNA sequences that code for the same CDR3. This chain links TRBV7-2 with TRBJ2-1; D possibly corresponds to TRBD2 (5 bases). Germline V CDR1 and CDR2: SGHTA, FQGNSA. Trimming shortened V by 4 bases and J by 2 bases, and 12 bases separated the two germline ends. CDR3 length equals 15 residues. This CDR3 is CASSSGLAAYNEQFF. DNA for the CDR3: TGTGCCAGCAGCTCCGGGCTAGCAGCCTACAATGAGCAGTTCTTC. Full variable domain (missing parts from reference TRBV7-2 and TRBJ2-1): GAGVSQSPSNKVTEKGKDVELRCDPISGHTALYWYRQSLGQGLEFLIYFQGNSAPDKSGLPSDRFSAERTGGSVSTLTIQRTQQEDSAVYLCASSSGLAAYNEQFFGPGTRLTVL.

A few counts support this clone. The V and J genes are TRBV5-4 and TRBJ1-1; D not resolved. CDR1 and CDR2 from the germline V gene are SGHNT and YYREEE (reference sequence). CDR3 length: 14 amino acids. Trimming took 4 bases from V and 1 from J, leaving 11 bases between them. The CDR3 here is CASSLGSPNTEAFF. In nucleotides, the CDR3 is TGTGCCAGCAGCCTGGGATCACCGAACACTGAAGCTTTCTTT. Full variable domain (missing parts from reference TRBV5-4 and TRBJ1-1): ETGVTQSPTHLIKTRGQQVTLRCSSQSGHNTVSWYQQALGQGPQFIFQYYREEENGRGNFPPRFSGLQFPNYSSELNVNALELDDSALYLCASSLGSPNTEAFFGQGTRLTVV.

In DNA, the CDR3 is TGTGCCAGCAGTTTAGAGTACCGCTCTGGAAACACCATATATTTT. Translating gives CASSLEYRSGNTIYF. V and J are TRBV28 and TRBJ1-3, with D unresolved. This CDR3 is 15 amino acids long. V shed 2 bases and J shed 0 bases, with 8 bases lying between them. The germline V gene has CDR1 MDHEN and CDR2 SYDVKM.

The CDR3 loop reads CASSRAGQGPSEQYF. In DNA form, the CDR3 reads TGTGCCAGCAGCCGGGCGGGACAGGGGCCTTCCGAGCAGTACTTC. The V call is TRBV6-5, the J call TRBJ2-7, with TRBD1 identical over 10 bases. J gave up 6 bases and V 6 bases, and 11 bases lay outside the gene matches. Per germline, CDR1 MNHEY and CDR2 SVGAGI. CDR3 length equals 15 residues.

This clone was seen once. The gene calls are TRBV5-5 and TRBJ1-4; D is uncertain. The V gene lost 0 bases and the J gene lost 8 bases, with 8 bases spanning the gap. The CDR3 is 13 amino acids. Germline-derived CDR1 and CDR2 are SGHKS and YYEKEE (reference sequence). The DNA for the CDR3 is TGTGCCAGCAGCTTGGTAACTGCAGAAAAACTGTTTTTT. It encodes CASSLVTAEKLFF.

The rearrangement uses TRBV4-1 and TRBJ2-7; the match to TRBD2 covers 10 bases. V trimming: 1 base; J trimming: 5 bases; junction bases outside the gene matches: 5. The germline V gene has CDR1 MGHRA and CDR2 YSYEKL. CDR3 length: 15 amino acids. The DNA of the CDR3 is TGCGCCAGCAGCCAAGCTAGCGGGAGTTTCGACGAGCAGTACTTC. This codes for CASSQASGSFDEQYF.

This clone came up a few times. This chain connects TRBV28 to TRBJ1-6; D remains ambiguous. The germline V and J ends were trimmed by 6 bases and 7 bases, with 7 bases remaining between them. Germline V gene lookup returns CDR1 MDHEN and CDR2 SYDVKM. This CDR3 is built from 12 residues. In DNA, the CDR3 is TGTGCCAGCAGAATTCCGAATTCACCCCTCCACTTT. Translated: CASRIPNSPLHF. Based on the CDR3 plus reference TRBV28 and TRBJ1-6, the full variable domain is DVKVTQSSRYLVKRTGEKVFLECVQDMDHENMFWYRQDPGLGLRLIYFSYDVKMKEKGDIPEGYSVSREKKERFSLILESASTNQTSMYLCASRIPNSPLHFGNGTRLTVT.

The chain recombines TRBV4-1 with TRBJ1-1; 12 positions match TRBD1. Germline-derived CDR1 and CDR2 are MGHRA and YSYEKL. With V trimmed by 1 base and J by 11 bases, 11 bases remained unmatched. This CDR3 has 16 amino acids. The chain's CDR3 is CASSQVAGTGGISAFF. Written as DNA, the CDR3 is TGCGCCAGCAGCCAAGTCGCCGGGACAGGGGGCATCTCTGCTTTCTTT.

The CDR3 sequence: CASKKTGGSQETQYF. The DNA for the CDR3 is TGCGCCAGCAAAAAGACAGGGGGGTCCCAAGAGACCCAGTACTTC. The chain employs TRBV5-1 and TRBJ2-5; 9 nucleotides line up with TRBD1. The CDR3 loop spans 15 amino acids. The germline V gene encodes CDR1 SGHRS and CDR2 YFSETQ. Trimming took 6 bases from V and 1 from J; bases not matched to a gene: 7.

This clone was seen many times. The rearrangement joins TRBV28 to TRBJ1-3, with a possible D match to TRBD1 (6 bases). This CDR3 comprises 14 residues. From germline, CDR1 is MDHEN and CDR2 SYDVKM. Trimming left V 5 bases short and J 4 bases short, with 12 bases between. The CDR3 DNA reads as TGTGCCAGCAGTCAGGGGCCCGGCGGAAACACCATATATTTT. Amino acids: CASSQGPGGNTIYF.

The rearrangement joins TRBV5-1 to TRBJ2-6; the D is unclear. There are 15 residues in the CDR3. Germline CDR1 and CDR2: SGHRS and YFSETQ. The V end lost 1 base, the J end lost 0 bases, and 5 bases lay between the germline ends. The CDR3 here is CASSLTPSGANVLTF. The CDR3 bases are TGCGCCAGCAGCTTGACCCCCTCTGGGGCCAACGTCCTGACTTTC.

V and J are TRBV7-9 and TRBJ1-3; D is undetermined. The CDR3 is 13 residues long. Trimming cost V 3 bases and J 4 bases, with 7 bases left between them. Per the germline V gene, CDR1 is SEHNR and CDR2 is FQNEAQ (reference sequence). The CDR3 DNA sequence: TGTGCCAGCAGCTTCGGCCCCGGAAACACCATATATTTT. Its translation: CASSFGPGNTIYF.

The CDR3 bases are TGCGCCAGCAGTAGGGCTAGCGGGAGACAAGAGACCCAGTACTTC. Translation: CASSRASGRQETQYF. The rearrangement uses TRBV10-2 and TRBJ2-5, with TRBD2 matching over 10 bases. Trimming cost V 5 bases and J 2 bases; bases outside gene matches: 5. Germline values: CDR1 WSHSY, CDR2 SAAADI. This CDR3 is 15 amino acids long.

The chain is built from TRBV6-5 and TRBJ2-7; 10 nucleotides match TRBD2. There are 12 residues in the CDR3. Germline CDR1 reads MNHEY; CDR2 reads SVGAGI. V shed 8 bases, J shed 2 bases, and the junction held 0 bases outside the gene matches. CDR3 nucleotides: TGTGCCAGCGGGACTAGCGCCTACGAGCAGTACTTC. It codes for CASGTSAYEQYF.

This clone was detected a few times. The CDR3 DNA sequence: TGTGCCAGCAGCTTAAGGACAGGGAGAACTTTCTTT. It translates to CASSLRTGRTFF. The chain uses TRBV7-2 and TRBJ1-1; 8 bases line up with TRBD1. The V segment lost 2 bases and the J segment 12 bases; nucleotides outside the gene matches: 5. CDR1 and CDR2 from the germline V gene are SGHTA and FQGNSA. CDR3 size: 12 residues.

On this clone itself: This same CDR3 is encoded by further DNA sequences in the sample. This chain joins TRBV29-1 and TRBJ1-1, with D unresolved. The V end lost 4 bases, the J end lost 2 bases, and 8 bases lay between the germline ends. The germline CDR1 and CDR2 sequences are SQVTM and ANQGSEA. CDR3 length: 12 residues. The CDR3 reads CSVVRTNTEAFF. Written as DNA, the CDR3 is TGCAGCGTTGTCCGGACCAACACTGAAGCTTTCTTT.